Listed below are T cell receptor beta chains from one sample, sequenced in a study of beta chain features in type 1 diabetes. Clones were sequenced by immunoSEQ multiplex PCR, and TCRdb holds only the in-frame ones, with some missing. The sample has roughly 300,000 clones; roughly an eighth are singletons. Sample: naive CD4+ T cells from blood. These receptor sequences come from a young man with type 1 diabetes. CDR3s include the opening cysteine and the closing phenylalanine or tryptophan. Fields, in order: D gene, J gene, clone size, V gene, CDR3 DNA, CDR3 protein. The D gene is left open where the match is weak. Part of the rows lack a size; the others show once, few, many or a class for expanded clones.

-,TRBJ2-1,few,TRBV9,TGTGCCAGCAGCGTGGACTTCTACAATGAGCAGTTCTTC,CASSVDFYNEQFF
-,TRBJ1-1,few,TRBV10-3,TGTGCCATCAGTGATCATGCCACAGGGAGTGGAGCTTTCTTT,CAISDHATGSGAFF
-,TRBJ1-3,few,TRBV20-1,TGCAGTGCCCCTTTAGGAAACACCATATATTTT,CSAPLGNTIYF
TRBD1,TRBJ2-2,-,TRBV5-1,TGCGCCAGCAGCTTCATACAGGGGAGCAGCACCGGGGAGCTGTTTTTT,CASSFIQGSSTGELFF
-,TRBJ2-6,-,TRBV7-9,TGTGCCAGCAGCGTGATATCAGGCGGGGCCAACGTCCTGACTTTC,CASSVISGGANVLTF
-,TRBJ1-2,few,TRBV18,TGTGCCAGCTCACCGGAGGGGACTCATGGCTACACCTTC,CASSPEGTHGYTF
-,TRBJ1-5,few,TRBV6-6,TGTGCCAGCAATACGGGGGGTTATAGCAATCAGCCCCAGCATTTT,CASNTGGYSNQPQHF
-,TRBJ2-1,-,TRBV7-9,TGTGCCAGCAGCTTAGCGGTCACGGGCAATGAGCAGTTCTTC,CASSLAVTGNEQFF
TRBD2,TRBJ2-1,-,TRBV7-3,TGTGCCAGCAGCTTAACTTGGCGGGAGGCACAGTTCTTC,CASSLTWREAQFF
TRBD1,TRBJ1-5,-,TRBV2,TGTGCCAGCAGCGGAGGACAGGGGAATCAGCCCCAGCATTTT,CASSGGQGNQPQHF
TRBD1,TRBJ2-7,-,TRBV6-5,TGTGCCAGCAGCAAACAGGGGAGCTCCTACGAGCAGTACTTC,CASSKQGSSYEQYF
TRBD1,TRBJ2-7,few,TRBV2,TGTGCCAGCAGGGGCAGGGGGTACGAGCAGTACTTC,CASRGRGYEQYF
-,TRBJ2-7,few,TRBV18,TGTGCCAGCTCACCGGAGAATTTATCGCAGTACTTC,CASSPENLSQYF
-,TRBJ1-2,few,TRBV11-1,TGTGCCAGCAGCTACAACATGAACTATGGCTACACCTTC,CASSYNMNYGYTF
-,TRBJ1-3,-,TRBV9,TGTGCCAGCAGCGTAGACGGCAGGGCAGCGGGAAACACCATATATTTT,CASSVDGRAAGNTIYF
TRBD1,TRBJ2-2,-,TRBV9,TGTGCCAGCAGCGTAGATTACGGGACAGCGAACACCGGGGAGCTGTTTTTT,CASSVDYGTANTGELFF
-,TRBJ2-2,-,TRBV11-2,TGTGCCAGCAGCTTAATACAGGGAAACACCGGGGAGCTGTTTTTT,CASSLIQGNTGELFF
TRBD1,TRBJ2-3,-,TRBV5-6,TGTGCCAGCAGCCGCGACAGGGGGCTGACAGATACGCAGTATTTT,CASSRDRGLTDTQYF
TRBD2,TRBJ2-1,-,TRBV7-9,TGTGCCAGCAGCAGCCTAGCGGGGTATACTGAGCAGTTCTTC,CASSSLAGYTEQFF
-,TRBJ1-2,-,TRBV20-1,TGCAGTGCTAGTAGTAGCTATGGCTACACCTTC,CSASSSYGYTF
TRBD2,TRBJ2-3,-,TRBV27,TGTGCCACCCTCACTAGCGGGGGCACAGATACGCAGTATTTT,CATLTSGGTDTQYF
TRBD1,TRBJ2-7,-,TRBV7-9,TGTGCCAGCAGCCCCGTGGGACAGGGATCCCACGAGCAGTACTTC,CASSPVGQGSHEQYF
TRBD1,TRBJ1-2,few,TRBV4-2,TGTGCCAGCAGCCCGGGGACAGACATTGCTACGGGCTACACCTTC,CASSPGTDIATGYTF
TRBD2,TRBJ2-1,few,TRBV15,TGTGCCACCAGCACGGGACTAGCGGGAAATAATGAGCAGTTCTTC,CATSTGLAGNNEQFF
-,TRBJ2-7,few,TRBV7-2,TGTGCCAGCAGCTTAGACATGTACGGGACCTACGAGCAGTACTTC,CASSLDMYGTYEQYF
-,TRBJ2-2,-,TRBV15,TGTGCCACCAGCACTTACACCGGGGAGCTGTTTTTT,CATSTYTGELFF
-,TRBJ2-7,-,TRBV28,TGTGCCAGCAGTTTATCAGGGGCTCCGGACGAGCAGTACTTC,CASSLSGAPDEQYF
-,TRBJ1-1,few,TRBV5-1,TGCGCCAGCAGCTTGACAGGGTTGAACACTGAAGCTTTCTTT,CASSLTGLNTEAFF
-,TRBJ1-1,-,TRBV5-1,TGCGCCAGCAGCCCCCGCCCTTCGGACGGACTCACTGAAGCTTTCTTT,CASSPRPSDGLTEAFF
-,TRBJ2-7,few,TRBV29-1,TGCAGCGTTTGTGTGGGGCGGAGCTCCTACGAGCAGTACTTC,CSVCVGRSSYEQYF
-,TRBJ2-3,-,TRBV6-6,TGTGCCAGCACCTACTCGGACAGCACGCAGTATTTT,CASTYSDSTQYF
TRBD2,TRBJ2-4,few,TRBV10-3,TGTGCCATCAGTGTAGGACTAGCGGAAAACATTCAGTACTTC,CAISVGLAENIQYF
TRBD2,TRBJ2-1,-,TRBV5-1,TGCGCCAGCAGGGATACTAGCGGGACCTACAATGAGCAGTTCTTC,CASRDTSGTYNEQFF
-,TRBJ2-6,few,TRBV7-9,TGTGCCAGCAGCGGGGGAGGAGGGGCCAACGTCCTGACTTTC,CASSGGGGANVLTF
-,TRBJ2-5,few,TRBV28,TGTGCCAGCAGTTTACGGGCCCCGGGAAGGGAGACCCAGTACTTC,CASSLRAPGRETQYF
-,TRBJ2-2,-,TRBV28,TGTGCCAGCAGCAATCAGGGGTCCACCGGGGAGCTGTTTTTT,CASSNQGSTGELFF
-,TRBJ1-1,-,TRBV5-1,TGCGCCAGCAGCTTGTTCAGGGAAAACACTGAAGCTTTCTTT,CASSLFRENTEAFF
-,TRBJ1-1,once,TRBV28,TGTGCCAGCAGGGCAGGGAACACTGAAGCTTTCTTT,CASRAGNTEAFF
TRBD2,TRBJ2-1,-,TRBV11-2,TGTGCCAGCAGCTCACGACTAGCGGGGGATGAGCAGTTCTTC,CASSSRLAGDEQFF
-,TRBJ2-7,few,TRBV7-9,TGTGCCAGCAGCTTAGTGGGCAGGGCTCACGAGCAGTACTTC,CASSLVGRAHEQYF
TRBD2,TRBJ2-1,-,TRBV6-4,TGTGCCAGCAGTGCAAGCGGGAGGGCCTACAATGAGCAGTTCTTC,CASSASGRAYNEQFF
-,TRBJ2-1,-,TRBV29-1,TGCAGCGTTGACCGCGAGGGTTCCTACAATGAGCAGTTCTTC,CSVDREGSYNEQFF
-,TRBJ1-1,-,TRBV6-1,TGTGCCAGCAACCAGGGGACTGAAGCTTTCTTT,CASNQGTEAFF
-,TRBJ2-5,few,TRBV4-2,TGTGCCAGCAGCCAAGATCGGTTCAGGGAAGAGACCCAGTACTTC,CASSQDRFREETQYF
TRBD1,TRBJ2-1,-,TRBV4-1,TGCGCCAGCAGCCAAGAAACAGGGGGTTCCTACAATGAGCAGTTCTTC,CASSQETGGSYNEQFF
TRBD1,TRBJ2-6,-,TRBV28,TGTGCCAGCAGCCCGTCGACAGGGTCTGGGGCCAACGTCCTGACTTTC,CASSPSTGSGANVLTF